This entry lists 9 T cell receptor beta chains sequenced from one sample in a study of identical twins. TCRdb reprocessed the 5' RACE reads with MiXCR, giving one entry per CDR3 protein. The sample has about 690,000 distinct CDR3 sequences, roughly 6.2% seen once. What was sequenced was naive T cells sorted from blood. These receptors came from a man aged 18 to 29 in good health.

This clonotype was recorded at least ten times. The CDR3 protein is CASSSRLAGHGELFF. The DNA for the CDR3 is TGTGCCAGCAGCTCAAGACTAGCGGGCCACGGGGAGCTGTTTTTT. V and J are TRBV5-5 and TRBJ2-2; 10 bases agree with TRBD2. Looked up from germline, CDR1 is SGHKS and CDR2 is YYEKEE (reference sequence). This CDR3 comprises 15 residues. The trim removed 3 bases at V and 7 bases at J, leaving 6 bases unmatched.

This clonotype appeared many times. The V call is TRBV27, the J call TRBJ2-7; 8 nucleotides match TRBD2. Germline trimming cut 5 bases from V and 7 bases from J; bases unmatched to any gene: 10. The CDR3 is 14 residues long. Germline V gene data show CDR1 as MNHEY and CDR2 as SMNVEV (reference sequence). The CDR3 DNA is TGTGCCAGCAGTCCAGGACTAGCAGCTGGGGAGCAGTACGTC. Its translation: CASSPGLAAGEQYV.

V usage is TRBV11-2 and J usage is TRBJ2-3; a weak D match, TRBD1 (5 bases). This CDR3 spans 15 amino acids. CDR1 is SGHAT, CDR2 FQNNGV, per germline. Trimming pared 2 bases from V and 2 bases from J, leaving 11 bases between. CDR3 protein: CASSLFGAPTDTQYF. CDR3 bases: TGTGCCAGCAGCTTATTTGGGGCCCCCACAGATACGCAGTATTTT.

This clonotype has at least ten counts. CDR3 residues: CASQGSETLHF. DNA for the CDR3: TGTGCCAGCCAGGGATCCGAGACCCTCCACTTT. The rearrangement joins TRBV7-9 to TRBJ1-6; possible D gene TRBD1, 5 bases. The CDR3 has 11 amino acids. V lost 8 bases to trimming and J lost 14 bases, with 13 bases between them. CDR1 is SEHNR, CDR2 FQNEAQ, per germline (reference sequence).

The chain combines TRBV7-9 with TRBJ1-4; tentatively, D is TRBD1 (6 bases). This CDR3 spans 15 amino acids. Trimming took 1 base from V and 8 from J, leaving 14 bases between them. Germline V gives CDR1 SEHNR, CDR2 FQNEAQ (reference sequence). CDR3 in amino acids: CASSLEVTGNEKLFF. As DNA, the CDR3 is TGTGCCAGCAGCTTAGAGGTGACAGGCAACGAAAAACTGTTTTTT.

The chain employs TRBV19 and TRBJ2-6, with D hard to call. There are 18 residues in the CDR3. The germline gives CDR1 LNHDA, CDR2 SQIVND (reference sequence). Trimming took off 3 bases at V and 0 bases at J, with 15 bases between the two ends. CDR3 sequence: CASSMSIWPSSGANVLTF. In nucleotides, the CDR3 is TGTGCCAGTAGTATGAGTATTTGGCCCAGCTCTGGGGCCAACGTCCTGACTTTC.

This clonotype came up a few times. V is TRBV12-3 or TRBV12-4 and J is TRBJ2-1; 7 bases line up with TRBD2. With V trimmed by 8 bases and J by 8 bases, 9 bases remained unmatched. This CDR3 is 13 amino acids long. This CDR3 is CASGAAGAYEQFF. In DNA form, the CDR3 reads TGTGCCAGCGGGGCTGCGGGAGCCTATGAGCAGTTCTTC.

In its sample, this clonotype was seen a few times. V gene TRBV6-1 combines with J gene TRBJ1-5; weak D call: TRBD1 (5 bases). The CDR3 runs 15 residues. V shed 6 bases and J shed 0 bases, with 12 bases lying between them. Germline lookup yields CDR1 MNHNS and CDR2 SASEGT. DNA for the CDR3: TGTGCCAGCAGCCGAACGACAGATAGCAATCAGCCCCAGCATTTT. The encoded protein is CASSRTTDSNQPQHF.

This clonotype was observed at least ten times. The rearrangement joins TRBV11-2 to TRBJ2-7; no definite D call. The ends were cut back, 1 base at V and 4 bases at J, with 11 bases in the middle. The CDR3 loop spans 14 amino acids. CDR1 is SGHAT, CDR2 FQNNGV, per germline. CDR3 nucleotides: TGTGCCAGCAGCTTAGGGCTTGGTAGTTACGAGCAGTACGTC. Protein: CASSLGLGSYEQYV.